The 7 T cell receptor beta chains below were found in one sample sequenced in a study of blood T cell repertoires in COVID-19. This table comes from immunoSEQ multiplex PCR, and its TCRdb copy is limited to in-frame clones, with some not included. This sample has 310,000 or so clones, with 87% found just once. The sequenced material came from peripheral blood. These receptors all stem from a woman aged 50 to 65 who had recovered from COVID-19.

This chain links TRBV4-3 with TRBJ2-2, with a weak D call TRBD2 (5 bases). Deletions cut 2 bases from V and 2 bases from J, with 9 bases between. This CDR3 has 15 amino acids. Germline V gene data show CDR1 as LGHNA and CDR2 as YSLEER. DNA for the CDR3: TGCGCCAGCAGCCAAACGGGGATAAACACCGGGGAGCTGTTTTTT. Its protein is CASSQTGINTGELFF.

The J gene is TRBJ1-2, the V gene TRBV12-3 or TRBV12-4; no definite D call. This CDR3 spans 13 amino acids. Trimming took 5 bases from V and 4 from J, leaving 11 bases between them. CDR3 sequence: CASSPEESYGYTF. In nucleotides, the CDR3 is TGTGCCAGCAGTCCTGAGGAGAGCTATGGCTACACCTTC.

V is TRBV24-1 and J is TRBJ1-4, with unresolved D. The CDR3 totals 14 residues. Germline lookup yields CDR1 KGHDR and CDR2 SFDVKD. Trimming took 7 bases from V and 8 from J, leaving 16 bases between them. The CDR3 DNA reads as TGTGCCACCAGCGCAGGCGGGCTTCGGGAAAAACTGTTTTTT. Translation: CATSAGGLREKLFF.

CDR3 DNA: TGCGCCAGCAGCCGAAGAAGGGTAGCGGGGGACACAAGCTCCTACAATGAGCAGTTCTTC. This encodes CASSRRRVAGDTSSYNEQFF. The chain carries TRBV5-1 and TRBJ2-1; 9 bases match TRBD2. The V segment lost 4 bases and the J segment 0 bases; nucleotides outside the gene matches: 17. Germline V lookup: CDR1 SGHRS, CDR2 YFSETQ. CDR3 length: 20 amino acids.

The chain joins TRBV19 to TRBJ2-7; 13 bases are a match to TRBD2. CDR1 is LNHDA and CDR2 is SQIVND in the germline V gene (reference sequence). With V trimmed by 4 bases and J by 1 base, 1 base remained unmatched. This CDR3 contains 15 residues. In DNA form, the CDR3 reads TGTGCCAGTAGTAGGGGACTAGCGGGATCCTACGAGCAGTACTTC. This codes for CASSRGLAGSYEQYF.

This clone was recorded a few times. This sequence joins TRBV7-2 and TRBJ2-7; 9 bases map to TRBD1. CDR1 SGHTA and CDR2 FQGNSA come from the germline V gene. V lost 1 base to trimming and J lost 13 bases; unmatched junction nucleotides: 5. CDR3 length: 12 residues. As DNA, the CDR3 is TGTGCCAGCAGCTTAGTAGGGACAGGGTTTTACTTC. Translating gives CASSLVGTGFYF.

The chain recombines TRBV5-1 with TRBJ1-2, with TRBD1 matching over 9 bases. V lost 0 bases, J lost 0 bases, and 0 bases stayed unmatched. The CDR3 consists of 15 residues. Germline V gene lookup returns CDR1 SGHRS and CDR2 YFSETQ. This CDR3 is CASSLGTGANYGYTF. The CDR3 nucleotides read TGCGCCAGCAGCTTGGGGACAGGGGCTAACTATGGCTACACCTTC. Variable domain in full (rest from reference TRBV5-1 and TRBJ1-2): KAGVTQTPRYLIKTRGQQVTLSCSPISGHRSVSWYQQTPGQGLQFLFEYFSETQRNKGNFPGRFSGRQFSNSRSEMNVSTLELGDSALYLCASSLGTGANYGYTFGSGTRLTVV.